The clone carrying this T cell receptor beta chain came up once. The CDR3 length is 15 residues. Germline CDR1 reads LNHDA; CDR2 reads SQIVND (reference sequence). With 2 bases clipped from V and 7 bases from J, the junction kept 6 bases outside the gene matches. This specimen comes from a study of T cell repertoires in cytomegalovirus infection. TCRdb reprocessed the reads via MiXCR and lists one record per CDR3 protein. Among around 250,000 distinct CDR3 sequences, about 18% were seen once, and the ten largest hold roughly 45%. Sequencing input: CD8+ T cells from PBMCs. The chain recombines TRBV19 with TRBJ2-1, with 9 bases fitting TRBD2. The clonotype originates from a human donor in good health (CMV status not recorded). Some clones in this sample may be carry-over from other donors' samples. The CDR3 region is CASSIIGGGANEQFF. CDR3 nucleotides: TGTGCCAGTAGTATAATCGGCGGGGGGGCTAATGAGCAGTTCTTC.